This T cell receptor (beta chain) was sequenced in a study of post-analysis software for immune sequencing data. General study findings and limits: There was significantly lower normalized Chao1 diversity in multiple sclerosis patients than in controls. Five or six TRBV segments, including TRBV5-6, TRBV5-1 and TRBV20-1, were more frequent in patients than controls.

Unique molecular identifiers were carried by the TCR beta cDNA libraries. Each CDR3 protein is one row after TCRdb ran MiXCR on the PCR reads. The sample shows some 260,000 distinct CDR3 sequences, about 38% of them seen only once. This clonotype was observed many times. The antigen remains unidentified. The CDR3 extends over 10 amino acids. Germline assignment: CDR1 DFQATT and CDR2 SNEGSKA (reference sequence). With 6 bases removed from V and 4 bases from J, the gap between germline ends came to 7 bases. Material for sequencing was blood. The chain uses TRBV20-1 and TRBJ2-7; D unresolved. The clonotype originates from a girl between 10 and 17 years old with multiple sclerosis. Here the CDR3 reads CSAQGYEQYF. In nucleotides, the CDR3 is TGCAGTGCCCAAGGGTACGAGCAGTACTTC.